This T cell receptor (beta chain) stems from a study of blood T cell repertoires in COVID-19. Overall study context: Some COVID-19 samples were acute and others convalescent; all came from the United States, Italy and Spain.

Authors' methods: Amplification of reference gene primers was used by the study to estimate nucleated cell counts. TCRdb keeps only in-frame clones here, not all; method: immunoSEQ multiplex PCR. The DNA was the basis for D and trimming; V, J and clone size are from that table. The sample carries 130,000 to 150,000 clones, approximately 84% recorded once. V lost 0 bases and J lost 3, with 15 bases in between. This CDR3 is 16 amino acids long. Germline V CDR1 and CDR2: MGHRA, YSYEKL. Participants, 18 to 89 years old, spanned about two dozen US areas. This TCR was sampled from a man between 35 and 55 years old with acute COVID-19. V and J are TRBV4-1 and TRBJ2-7; a possible D gene is TRBD1 (5 bases). The source material was PBMCs or T cells enriched from blood (not recorded which). The CDR3: CASSQESAGRIYEQYF. CDR3 coding DNA: TGCGCCAGCAGCCAAGAATCGGCAGGGCGAATCTACGAGCAGTACTTC.